Each of the 20 T cell receptor beta chains below was sequenced from the same sample in a study of shared clonotypes between healthy human individuals (dated by TCRdb to 2019 to 2021). Libraries were prepared through the immunoSEQ multiplex PCR assay. This immuneACCESS table, as held by TCRdb, lists in-frame sequences with V and J called but not all clones. Of the missing ones, under half trace to an unresolved V gene in checked studies; the others have no known cause. In this sample the table shows millions of clones, about 95% of which occur a single time. Of the sample, 0.85% to 1.2% falls within the top ten clones. CD8 naive samples consisted of CD45RO-negative cells that were positively selected for CCR7, yielding a CD45RA+CCR7+ population without TemRA cells. The sample was naive CD8+ T cells sorted from blood. Read against the paper, the sample's cell subset or site label means: CD45RA+CCR7+. The source of these receptors is a man aged 18 to 35 in good health.

This chain's CDR3 is CASSGGTATKNIQYF. The CDR3 DNA reads as TGTGCCAGCAGCGGGGGGACCGCAACCAAAAACATTCAGTACTTC. The chain couples TRBV11-2 to TRBJ2-4, with D perhaps TRBD2 (6 bases). Germline CDR1 is SGHAT and CDR2 is FQNNGV. Trimming removed 5 bases from V and 2 bases from J, with 13 bases in between. The CDR3 contains 15 residues.

The rearrangement links TRBV27 to TRBJ2-7, with 7 bases aligning to TRBD2. V lost 5 bases to trimming and J lost 7 bases; unmatched junction nucleotides: 5. CDR3 size: 12 residues. CDR1 and CDR2 (germline): MNHEY, SMNVEV (reference sequence). The CDR3 sequence: CASSPGAGEQYF. CDR3 DNA: TGTGCCAGCAGTCCGGGAGCGGGGGAGCAGTACTTC.

The sample holds one count of this clone. Other DNA variants within this sample encode the same CDR3. Here the CDR3 reads CASSSLAGGEGETQYF. Written as DNA, the CDR3 is TGTGCCAGCAGCTCACTAGCGGGAGGCGAGGGAGAGACCCAGTACTTC. The chain uses TRBV7-2 and TRBJ2-5; TRBD2 aligns across 12 bases. The CDR3 contains 16 residues. Germline trimming cut 4 bases from V and 4 bases from J; bases unmatched to any gene: 7. CDR1 and CDR2 (germline): SGHTA, FQGNSA.

V usage is TRBV30 and J usage is TRBJ2-3; TRBD2 matches 8 bases. With V trimmed by 2 bases and J by 2 bases, 3 bases remained unmatched. The CDR3 loop spans 14 amino acids. CDR1 and CDR2 from the germline V gene are GTSNPN and SVGIG (reference sequence). This CDR3 is CAWSSSGFTDTQYF. Here the CDR3 DNA reads TGTGCCTGGAGTTCTAGCGGGTTCACAGATACGCAGTATTTT.

In this sample, this clone turned up once. This chain uses TRBV13 with TRBJ2-7, with TRBD2 as a possible D gene (5 bases). Germline CDR1 is PRHDT and CDR2 is FYEKMQ (reference sequence). Trimming took off 4 bases at V and 7 bases at J, with 11 bases between the two ends. The CDR3 has 12 amino acids. The CDR3 sequence: CASSSLSGEQYF. Written as DNA, the CDR3 is TGTGCCAGCAGCTCCCTGTCGGGGGAGCAGTACTTC.

The chain employs TRBV6-6 and TRBJ1-1; D is perhaps TRBD1 (5 bases). The V and J ends lost 6 bases and 6 bases respectively, with 23 bases between them. The CDR3 loop spans 16 amino acids. Germline V lookup: CDR1 MNHNY, CDR2 SVGAGI (reference sequence). CDR3 nucleotides: TGTGCCAGCAGCATAAAGGGGCCTTCAGGGAGGGCTGAAGCTTTCTTT. This translates into CASSIKGPSGRAEAFF.

This clone has just one count. This sequence joins TRBV28 and TRBJ1-5; 7 bases map to TRBD1. The germline gives CDR1 MDHEN, CDR2 SYDVKM. The CDR3 length is 14 residues. J lost 3 bases, V lost 5 bases, and 4 bases had no gene match. The CDR3 nucleotides read TGTGCCAGCAGTGTGACAGGGACCAATCAGCCCCAGCATTTT. Translation gives CASSVTGTNQPQHF.

The chain links TRBV2 to TRBJ1-1; D not certain. Germline-derived CDR1 and CDR2 are SNHLY and FYNNEI. Trimming took 0 bases from V and 8 from J, leaving 10 bases between them. This CDR3 region has 13 residues. CDR3 sequence (DNA): TGTGCCAGCAGTGAAGCGCTTGTGGGAGAAGCTTTCTTT. Amino acid sequence: CASSEALVGEAFF.

This chain connects TRBV5-1 to TRBJ2-7; the D gene is possibly TRBD2 (5 bases). The CDR3 has 17 residues. Trimming shortened V by 0 bases and J by 4 bases, and 20 bases separated the two germline ends. Germline assignment: CDR1 SGHRS and CDR2 YFSETQ. The CDR3 here is CASSLAPWGVEGYEQYF. The DNA for the CDR3 is TGCGCCAGCAGCTTGGCCCCTTGGGGAGTAGAGGGTTACGAGCAGTACTTC.

CDR3 DNA: TGTGCCACCGCCCAGGGGCGGGAGGGCCCAAAATCTGACATTCAGTACTTC. Its translation: CATAQGREGPKSDIQYF. V and J are TRBV15 and TRBJ2-4; 9 bases fit TRBD2. Looked up from germline, CDR1 is LNHNV and CDR2 is YYDKDF (reference sequence). The CDR3 covers 17 residues. V was clipped by 8 bases and J by 8 bases; unmatched bases: 19.

This clone was detected once. The junction shows a germline mismatch at one end, possibly a read error. The V gene is TRBV2, the J gene TRBJ1-3; D call uncertain. Germline CDR1 is SNHLY and CDR2 is FYNNEI. The CDR3 is made up of 14 amino acids. CDR3 coding DNA: TGTGCCTGCAGTGGTAGGACGCGAGGAAACACCATATATTTT. The encoded protein is CACSGRTRGNTIYF.

The chain employs TRBV30 and TRBJ1-1; 10 nucleotides match TRBD1. There are 14 residues in the CDR3. Per germline, CDR1 GTSNPN and CDR2 SVGIG (reference sequence). Trimming at V came to 5 bases and at J to 5 bases, leaving 8 bases not matched to a gene. The CDR3 spells CAWDHGTGETEAFF. Here the CDR3 DNA reads TGTGCCTGGGACCACGGGACAGGGGAAACTGAAGCTTTCTTT.

The chain is built from TRBV27 and TRBJ2-1; D could derive from TRBD1 or TRBD2 (5 bases each). CDR1 is MNHEY and CDR2 is SMNVEV in the germline V gene (reference sequence). This CDR3 has 15 amino acids. The V gene lost 3 bases and the J gene lost 0 bases, with 9 bases spanning the gap. The CDR3 DNA reads TGTGCCAGCAGTTTCCACGGGACCTCCTACAATGAGCAGTTCTTC. Protein product: CASSFHGTSYNEQFF.

This sequence joins TRBV6-5 and TRBJ2-2, with D tentatively TRBD1 (6 bases). The CDR3 covers 13 residues. Germline lookup yields CDR1 MNHEY and CDR2 SVGAGI. Trimming stripped 5 bases from V and 5 bases from J, with 9 bases between. Here the CDR3 DNA reads TGTGCCAGCAGTAGGACAGTAACCGGGGAGCTGTTTTTT. Residues: CASSRTVTGELFF.

This chain joins TRBV28 and TRBJ2-5, with D maybe TRBD2 (5 bases). CDR3 size: 13 residues. Germline V CDR1 and CDR2: MDHEN, SYDVKM. Trimming took off 4 bases at V and 5 bases at J, with 11 bases between the two ends. The DNA for the CDR3 is TGTGCCAGCAGTTCCGAGGGTCGGGAGACCCAGTACTTC. Amino acid sequence: CASSSEGRETQYF.

The chain links TRBV4-3 to TRBJ2-1; 7 bases map to TRBD2. The germline V gene encodes CDR1 LGHNA and CDR2 YSLEER. V was pared by 0 bases and J by 5 bases, with 10 bases of the junction left unmatched. The CDR3 has 17 amino acids. Here the CDR3 reads CASSQDLLWGGNNEQFF. CDR3 nucleotides: TGCGCCAGCAGCCAAGATCTCCTGTGGGGAGGGAACAATGAGCAGTTCTTC.

This clone was seen just once. Other DNA sequences in this sample translate to the same CDR3. The V and J genes are TRBV6-6 and TRBJ1-5; 9 bases line up with TRBD1. Germline trimming cut 4 bases from V and 7 bases from J; bases unmatched to any gene: 5. The CDR3 consists of 14 residues. Germline CDR1 and CDR2: MNHNY and SVGAGI (reference sequence). The CDR3 region has the DNA TGTGCCAGCAGTTCGGGACAGGGTGACCAGCCCCAGCATTTT. It codes for CASSSGQGDQPQHF.

J is TRBJ1-1 and V is TRBV18; D not certain. The CDR3 totals 13 residues. Per germline, CDR1 KGHSH and CDR2 LQKENI. V lost 2 bases, J lost 7 bases, and 11 bases lay in between. The CDR3 DNA reads as TGTGCCAGCTCACCAAGTTGGACGGATGAAGCTTTCTTT. It is translated as CASSPSWTDEAFF.

This chain links TRBV9 with TRBJ2-4, with D unresolved. Germline CDR1 is SGDLS and CDR2 is YYNGEE. V dropped 0 bases and J dropped 1 base, with 11 bases sitting between them. This CDR3 comprises 16 residues. The CDR3 reads CASSVVSFVAKNIQYF. CDR3 sequence (DNA): TGTGCCAGCAGCGTAGTGAGCTTTGTCGCCAAAAACATTCAGTACTTC.

CDR3 amino acids: CASSIGLRDTNGYTF. The CDR3 bases are TGTGCCAGTAGTATAGGCTTGAGGGACACAAATGGCTACACCTTC. The chain links TRBV19 to TRBJ1-2; possible D gene TRBD1, 6 bases. The ends were cut back, 1 base at V and 6 bases at J, with 15 bases in the middle. The germline gives CDR1 LNHDA, CDR2 SQIVND (reference sequence). CDR3 size: 15 residues.